Following are 31 T cell receptor beta chains from one sample sequenced in a study of cytomegalovirus exposure and HLA in healthy donors. Primers: 60 Vbeta forward and 13 Jbeta reverse. Sequenced by immunoSEQ multiplex PCR; TCRdb stores in-frame clones only, minus some. The sample has roughly 120,000 clones, 73% seen once; the top ten hold approximately 4.3%. Sequenced material: PBMCs. The receptor source for this set is a man between 60 and 75 years old in good health and CMV-seropositive.

This clone has only a few counts. The junction differs from germline at one of its ends, possibly a read error. The V gene is TRBV5-1, the J gene TRBJ1-4; D unresolved. Germline lookup yields CDR1 SGHRS and CDR2 YFSETQ. This CDR3 spans 15 amino acids. CDR3 sequence reads: CASSIADTANEKLFF. DNA of the CDR3: TGTGCCAGCAGCATTGCCGACACCGCTAATGAAAAACTGTTTTTT.

This clone has only one observation. This rearrangement joins TRBV27 to TRBJ2-3; 8 positions match TRBD1. The germline V gene has CDR1 MNHEY and CDR2 SMNVEV (reference sequence). CDR3 size: 17 residues. The V gene end was trimmed by 6 bases and the J gene end by 2 bases; junction bases not matched to a gene: 13. This CDR3 reads CASRALDRGSLTDTQYF. The CDR3, as DNA: TGTGCCAGCAGGGCCCTTGACAGGGGATCCCTCACAGATACGCAGTATTTT.

This rearrangement joins TRBV5-1 to TRBJ2-1, with a weak D call TRBD1 (5 bases). The CDR3 is made up of 14 amino acids. Trimming removed 0 bases from V and 5 bases from J, with 9 bases in between. From germline, CDR1 is SGHRS and CDR2 YFSETQ. CDR3 coding DNA: TGCGCCAGCAGCTTGGATCAGGGAAACAATGAGCAGTTCTTC. Its translation is CASSLDQGNNEQFF.

This sequence joins TRBV4-1 and TRBJ1-5, with D possibly matching TRBD1 (5 bases). The V gene lost 1 base and the J gene lost 4 bases, with 17 bases spanning the gap. The length of the CDR3 is 17 residues. Germline lookup yields CDR1 MGHRA and CDR2 YSYEKL. The CDR3 region is CASSQGGWAGQNQPQHF. The CDR3 coding sequence is TGCGCCAGCAGCCAAGGTGGGTGGGCAGGGCAAAATCAGCCCCAGCATTTT.

The chain combines TRBV5-1 with TRBJ2-6, with D perhaps TRBD1 (6 bases). Trimming cost V 0 bases and J 0 bases, with 7 bases left between them. CDR1 is SGHRS and CDR2 is YFSETQ in the germline V gene. The CDR3 has 16 residues. CDR3 in amino acids: CASSLARGSGANVLTF. DNA of the CDR3: TGCGCCAGCAGCTTGGCCAGGGGCTCTGGGGCCAACGTCCTGACTTTC. The variable domain in full, completed from reference TRBV5-1 and TRBJ2-6, reads KAGVTQTPRYLIKTRGQQVTLSCSPISGHRSVSWYQQTPGQGLQFLFEYFSETQRNKGNFPGRFSGRQFSNSRSEMNVSTLELGDSALYLCASSLARGSGANVLTFGAGSRLTVL.

This sequence joins TRBV7-3 and TRBJ2-2, with TRBD2 as a possible D gene (6 bases). The V end lost 0 bases, the J end lost 6 bases, and 17 bases lay between the germline ends. There are 17 residues in the CDR3. Germline-derived CDR1 and CDR2 are SGHTA and FQGTGA. The CDR3 loop is CASSLTGPGGTAGELFF. The CDR3 nucleotides are TGTGCCAGCAGCTTAACGGGGCCCGGGGGTACGGCCGGGGAGCTGTTTTTT.

V usage is TRBV4-1 and J usage is TRBJ1-3; D gene unclear. Germline assignment: CDR1 MGHRA and CDR2 YSYEKL. Deletions cut 1 base from V and 0 bases from J, with 7 bases between. This CDR3 has 15 residues. The CDR3: CASSQGAGSGNTIYF. The CDR3 DNA sequence: TGCGCCAGCAGCCAAGGAGCGGGCTCTGGAAACACCATATATTTT.

This clone was counted a few times. The V gene is TRBV5-4, the J gene TRBJ2-3, with D possibly being TRBD1 (6 bases). Per germline, CDR1 SGHNT and CDR2 YYREEE (reference sequence). This CDR3 spans 14 amino acids. V lost 5 bases, J lost 5 bases, and 15 bases lay in between. The CDR3 region is CASRTDRTKDTQYF. CDR3 nucleotide sequence: TGTGCCAGCAGGACAGACAGGACGAAAGATACGCAGTATTTT.

The chain couples TRBV18 to TRBJ1-1, with TRBD1 matching 8 bases. CDR3 length: 14 residues. V shed 3 bases, J shed 1 base, and the junction held 1 base outside the gene matches. Per the germline V gene, CDR1 is KGHSH and CDR2 is LQKENI. CDR3 amino acids: CASSPGTGNTEAFF. The CDR3 DNA sequence: TGTGCCAGCTCACCCGGGACAGGGAACACTGAAGCTTTCTTT.

This rearrangement joins TRBV5-1 to TRBJ1-3; D unresolved. Trimming removed 0 bases from V and 0 bases from J, with 10 bases in between. The V gene's germline CDR1 is SGHRS and CDR2 YFSETQ. This CDR3 has 16 residues. In nucleotides, the CDR3 is TGCGCCAGCAGCTTGGCCGCCTCGAGCTCTGGAAACACCATATATTTT. It is translated as CASSLAASSSGNTIYF.

The V call is TRBV4-1, the J call TRBJ1-5, with 7 bases identical to TRBD1. CDR3 length: 16 amino acids. The germline V gene encodes CDR1 MGHRA and CDR2 YSYEKL. The V and J ends lost 1 base and 4 bases, in that order; junction bases with no gene match: 7. CDR3 region: CASSQVSQGTNQPQHF. The CDR3 DNA sequence: TGCGCCAGCAGCCAAGTCTCACAGGGGACGAATCAGCCCCAGCATTTT.

This rearrangement joins TRBV5-6 to TRBJ2-3; 10 nucleotides match TRBD2. The CDR3 has 17 amino acids. Looked up from germline, CDR1 is SGHDT and CDR2 is YYEEEE. V was clipped by 4 bases and J by 7 bases; unmatched bases: 15. The CDR3, as DNA: TGTGCCAGCAGCCACCCCAGGGGAGCGGGGGGGCGAAATACGCAGTATTTT. Translated: CASSHPRGAGGRNTQYF.

The genes are TRBV25-1 and TRBJ2-7; 10 positions match TRBD2. This CDR3 spans 15 amino acids. V shed 0 bases, J shed 2 bases, and the junction held 1 base outside the gene matches. Germline V gene data show CDR1 as MGHDK and CDR2 as SYGVNS. The CDR3 nucleotides read TGTGCCAGCAGTGAATATCTAGCGGGGGCCTACGAGCAGTACTTC. This translates into CASSEYLAGAYEQYF.

V is TRBV19 and J is TRBJ2-1; possibly TRBD1 for D (5 bases). In germline, CDR1 is LNHDA, CDR2 SQIVND (reference sequence). Deletions cut 0 bases from V and 4 bases from J, with 13 bases between. This CDR3 is built from 16 residues. For the CDR3, the DNA is TGTGCCAGTAGTATAGAACCGGACATAGGTTACAATGAGCAGTTCTTC. It is translated as CASSIEPDIGYNEQFF.

The J gene is TRBJ1-1, the V gene TRBV10-3; a weak D match, TRBD1 (5 bases). Between the trimmed V and J ends, which lost 5 bases and 1 base, there was a span of 8 bases. The CDR3 loop spans 13 amino acids. The germline CDR1 and CDR2 sequences are ENHRY and SYGVKD. CDR3 nucleotides: TGTGCCATCAGTAGGGGCGGGAACACTGAAGCTTTCTTT. Translated, it gives CAISRGGNTEAFF.

The CDR3 region has the DNA TGTGCCAGTAGTGGCGGCAGGGGTTACACCGGGGAGCTGTTTTTT. This sequence encodes CASSGGRGYTGELFF. The chain carries TRBV19 and TRBJ2-2; a weak D match, TRBD1 (6 bases). The CDR3 covers 15 residues. CDR1 is LNHDA and CDR2 is SQIVND in the germline V gene (reference sequence). Trimming removed 5 bases at V and 3 bases at J, with 13 bases between. The full variable domain, completed using reference TRBV19 and TRBJ2-2, is DGGITQSPKYLFRKEGQNVTLSCEQNLNHDAMYWYRQDPGQGLRLIYYSQIVNDFQKGDIAEGYSVSREKKESFPLTVTSAQKNPTAFYLCASSGGRGYTGELFFGEGSRLTVL.

This clone was seen only a few times. This chain uses TRBV5-5 with TRBJ2-1, with a weak D call TRBD1 (7 bases). The length of the CDR3 is 14 residues. Trimming stripped 4 bases from V and 8 bases from J, with 16 bases between. Germline loops: CDR1 SGHKS, CDR2 YYEKEE (reference sequence). The CDR3: CASSPNTGDYEQFF. The CDR3 coding sequence is TGTGCCAGCAGCCCTAATACAGGGGACTATGAGCAGTTCTTC.

The rearrangement uses TRBV9 and TRBJ1-6; D remains unclear. This CDR3 has 14 residues. Germline CDR1 SGDLS, CDR2 YYNGEE. V was pared by 0 bases and J by 10 bases, with 11 bases between. CDR3 loop: CASSVDGSDSPLHF. In DNA form, the CDR3 reads TGTGCCAGCAGCGTAGACGGGAGCGACTCACCCCTCCACTTT. Full variable domain (missing parts from reference TRBV9 and TRBJ1-6): DSGVTQTPKHLITATGQRVTLRCSPRSGDLSVYWYQQSLDQGLQFLIQYYNGEERAKGNILERFSAQQFPDLHSELNLSSLELGDSALYFCASSVDGSDSPLHFGNGTRLTVT.

This chain connects TRBV5-4 to TRBJ2-3, with D uncertain. V lost 2 bases to trimming and J lost 0 bases, with 4 bases between them. Germline V gene data show CDR1 as SGHNT and CDR2 as YYREEE (reference sequence). The CDR3 has 13 residues. Here the CDR3 reads CASSFYSTDTQYF. DNA of the CDR3: TGTGCCAGCAGCTTCTACAGCACAGATACGCAGTATTTT. Looking up the rest from reference TRBV5-4 and TRBJ2-3 gives the full variable domain: ETGVTQSPTHLIKTRGQQVTLRCSSQSGHNTVSWYQQALGQGPQFIFQYYREEENGRGNFPPRFSGLQFPNYSSELNVNALELDDSALYLCASSFYSTDTQYFGPGTRLTVL.

The V call is TRBV19, the J call TRBJ2-1; tentatively, D is TRBD2 (5 bases). The V end lost 4 bases, the J end lost 3 bases, and 10 bases lay between the germline ends. CDR3 length equals 14 residues. CDR1 and CDR2 from the germline V gene are LNHDA and SQIVND (reference sequence). The CDR3 region is CASSKGVYYNEQFF. The CDR3 DNA sequence: TGTGCCAGTAGTAAGGGAGTGTACTACAATGAGCAGTTCTTC.

The genes are TRBV7-2 and TRBJ2-5, with D possibly TRBD2 on 6 matching bases. Gene TRBJ2-7 matches the end of the DNA better, so the J call may be wrong. The CDR3 runs 15 residues. The germline V gene encodes CDR1 SGHTA and CDR2 FQGNSA. CDR3 region: CASSLRAGSFYEQYF. The CDR3 bases are TGTGCCAGCAGCTTACGGGCGGGGAGCTTCTACGAGCAGTACTTC.

As regards this clone: An end of the junction differs from the germline gene, which may be a read error. The V gene is TRBV7-7, the J gene TRBJ2-1; the match to TRBD2 covers 16 bases. Germline V gene lookup returns CDR1 SSHAT and CDR2 FNYEAQ (reference sequence). This CDR3 contains 17 residues. The CDR3 DNA reads as TGTGCTAGCAGCTTAGCGGGGACTAGCGGGGGGGCCAGTGAGCAGTTCTTC. This encodes CASSLAGTSGGASEQFF.

This rearrangement joins TRBV29-1 to TRBJ2-5; tentatively, D is TRBD1 (7 bases). The germline CDR1 and CDR2 sequences are SQVTM and ANQGSEA. This CDR3 spans 12 amino acids. The ends were cut back, 6 bases at V and 2 bases at J, with 10 bases in the middle. In DNA form, the CDR3 reads TGCAGCGTGCGGGACAGACAAGAGACCCAGTACTTC. Protein: CSVRDRQETQYF.

The chain has TRBV6-1 and TRBJ2-3; D is perhaps TRBD2 (6 bases). Trimming removed 4 bases at V and 4 bases at J, with 18 bases between. The CDR3 has 16 amino acids. CDR1 is MNHNS and CDR2 is SASEGT in the germline V gene. This chain's CDR3 is CASSGVPGEKADTQYF. CDR3 in DNA: TGTGCCAGCAGTGGCGTCCCGGGGGAGAAGGCAGATACGCAGTATTTT.

In its sample, this clone was seen a few times. The V gene is TRBV5-1, the J gene TRBJ1-4; 7 nucleotides match TRBD1. With V trimmed by 1 base and J by 8 bases, 5 bases remained unmatched. This CDR3 region has 14 residues. The germline gives CDR1 SGHRS, CDR2 YFSETQ. CDR3 amino acids: CASSLQGGGEKLFF. CDR3 bases: TGCGCCAGCAGCTTGCAGGGGGGCGGAGAAAAACTGTTTTTT.

The chain is built from TRBV18 and TRBJ1-1; 7 bases match TRBD1. Germline V gives CDR1 KGHSH, CDR2 LQKENI. The CDR3 extends over 16 amino acids. J was trimmed by 1 base and V by 3 bases; bases with no gene match: 8. The CDR3 nucleotides read TGTGCCAGCTCACCGGGACAGACACGACCGAACACTGAAGCTTTCTTT. This gives the protein CASSPGQTRPNTEAFF.

This clone has only a few counts. The chain links TRBV28 to TRBJ1-1, with 8 bases matching TRBD1. CDR1 and CDR2 (germline): MDHEN, SYDVKM. V dropped 6 bases and J dropped 9; count of bases not matched to a gene: 12. CDR3 length: 14 residues. CDR3: CASRPGQVLPKAFF. CDR3 in DNA: TGTGCCAGCAGACCGGGACAGGTTCTCCCAAAAGCTTTCTTT.

In its sample, this clone was seen a few times. This chain uses TRBV5-4 with TRBJ2-7, with D possibly TRBD2 on 6 matching bases. CDR1 is SGHNT and CDR2 is YYREEE in the germline V gene (reference sequence). The CDR3 spans 13 residues. Trimming stripped 0 bases from V and 3 bases from J, with 7 bases between. The CDR3 nucleotides read TGTGCCAGCAGCTTGGTGGAGGGCTACGAGCAGTACTTC. It specifies CASSLVEGYEQYF.

The chain is built from TRBV10-3 and TRBJ2-5; 8 bases line up with TRBD2. V was pared by 4 bases and J by 4 bases, with 23 bases of the junction left unmatched. CDR3 length: 20 residues. Germline CDR1 ENHRY, CDR2 SYGVKD. CDR3 sequence reads: CAISGGTRAGATTGVETQYF. For the CDR3, the DNA is TGTGCCATCAGTGGAGGGACGCGAGCGGGGGCCACCACTGGGGTAGAGACCCAGTACTTC.

A few counts support this clone. The V call is TRBV21-1, the J call TRBJ2-6; TRBD2, the table's D call, was not compared with the DNA. TRBV21-1 is labeled a pseudogene. This CDR3 is built from 21 residues. The CDR3: CARKKWLGRGGLLSGANVLTF. CDR3 in DNA: TGTGCCAGAAAAAAGTGGTTAGGGCGGGGGGGCCTTCTTTCCGGGGCCAACGTCCTGACTTTC.

This clone occurred once. The CDR3 spells CASSRTGGAKNIQYF. In DNA form, the CDR3 reads TGTGCCAGCAGCCGGACAGGGGGCGCCAAAAACATTCAGTACTTC. The gene calls are TRBV28 and TRBJ2-4; 11 bases are shared with TRBD1. Trimming at V came to 6 bases and at J to 1 base, leaving 2 bases not matched to a gene. Germline V gene sequence: CDR1 MDHEN, CDR2 SYDVKM. The CDR3 totals 15 residues.